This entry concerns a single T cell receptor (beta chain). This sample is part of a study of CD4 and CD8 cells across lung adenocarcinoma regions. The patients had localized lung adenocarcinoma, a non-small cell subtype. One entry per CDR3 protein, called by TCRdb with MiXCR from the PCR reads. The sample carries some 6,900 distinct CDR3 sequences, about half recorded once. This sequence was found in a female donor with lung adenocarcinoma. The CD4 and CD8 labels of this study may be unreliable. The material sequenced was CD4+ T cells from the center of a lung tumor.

CDR3 protein: CASTRARQETQYF. The CDR3 DNA is TGTGCCAGCACCCGAGCGAGGCAAGAGACCCAGTACTTC. The chain uses TRBV6-1 and TRBJ2-5, with D hard to call. The V and J ends lost 7 bases and 2 bases respectively, with 11 bases between them. Germline V gene lookup returns CDR1 MNHNS and CDR2 SASEGT. The CDR3 loop spans 13 amino acids.